The next 31 T cell receptor beta chains were all read from a single sample in a study of blood T cell repertoires in COVID-19. Repertoires were generated with immunoSEQ multiplex PCR, while TCRdb's copy carries only in-frame clones and drops some. This sample has approximately 38,000 clones, with over 80% found just once. Input material: peripheral blood. These receptors all stem from a man in his forties or fifties with active or convalescent COVID-19.

The V and J genes are TRBV2 and TRBJ2-3; tentative D call: TRBD1 (5 bases). The V and J ends lost 3 bases and 4 bases respectively, with 8 bases between them. This CDR3 contains 13 residues. The V gene's germline CDR1 is SNHLY and CDR2 FYNNEI. The CDR3 protein is CASSDGAADTQYF. DNA for the CDR3: TGTGCCAGCAGTGATGGGGCAGCAGATACGCAGTATTTT.

The chain links TRBV27 to TRBJ2-7; TRBD1 matches 8 bases. Trimming cost V 4 bases and J 3 bases; bases outside gene matches: 2. Germline V gene data show CDR1 as MNHEY and CDR2 as SMNVEV (reference sequence). This CDR3 is 13 amino acids long. The CDR3 DNA sequence: TGTGCCAGCAGTTCAGGGGGCCGCTACGAGCAGTACTTC. Amino acid sequence: CASSSGGRYEQYF.

The chain couples TRBV4-2 to TRBJ2-1; 9 nucleotides match TRBD1. Germline-derived CDR1 and CDR2 are LGHNA and YNFKEQ. This CDR3 is built from 15 residues. V dropped 3 bases and J dropped 4; count of bases not matched to a gene: 4. CDR3 region: CASSQGQGTYNEQFF. CDR3 bases: TGTGCCAGCAGCCAGGGACAGGGTACATACAATGAGCAGTTCTTC.

The chain recombines TRBV18 with TRBJ1-1; 7 nucleotides align to TRBD1. CDR3 length: 13 amino acids. The germline V gene has CDR1 KGHSH and CDR2 LQKENI. V trimming: 8 bases; J trimming: 1 base; junction bases outside the gene matches: 4. For the CDR3, the DNA is TGTGCCAGCCGGGGACAGCAGAACACTGAAGCTTTCTTT. It specifies CASRGQQNTEAFF.

The rearrangement uses TRBV6-1 and TRBJ2-7, with 8 bases aligning to TRBD2. The germline gives CDR1 MNHNS, CDR2 SASEGT. Trimming removed 1 base from V and 2 bases from J; junction bases left unmatched: 10. The CDR3 sequence is 17 residues long. The CDR3 is CASSEGGLAGLTYEQYF. Here the CDR3 DNA reads TGTGCCAGCAGTGAAGGTGGATTAGCGGGATTGACCTACGAGCAGTACTTC.

V usage is TRBV28 and J usage is TRBJ1-6; possibly TRBD1 for D (5 bases). With 4 bases removed from V and 2 bases from J, the gap between germline ends came to 6 bases. This CDR3 contains 14 residues. Germline CDR1 and CDR2: MDHEN and SYDVKM. CDR3 in amino acids: CASSSGTYNSPLHF. The CDR3 DNA reads as TGTGCCAGCAGTTCAGGGACCTATAATTCACCCCTCCACTTT.

V is TRBV12-3 or TRBV12-4 and J is TRBJ1-6; the D is unclear. This CDR3 has 12 amino acids. V was trimmed by 6 bases and J by 11 bases, leaving 11 bases between them. The CDR3 DNA reads as TGTGCCAGCAGGGGAGTCTCGGCACCCCTCCACTTT. Translation gives CASRGVSAPLHF.

This sequence joins TRBV9 and TRBJ2-5, with D possibly TRBD2 on 6 matching bases. V lost 3 bases and J lost 3, with 18 bases in between. Germline V gene sequence: CDR1 SGDLS, CDR2 YYNGEE. CDR3 length equals 16 residues. The CDR3 DNA reads as TGTGCCAGCAGCGCATACAAGACTAGGAGGGAAGAGACCCAGTACTTC. This encodes CASSAYKTRREETQYF.

CDR3 nucleotides: TGCGCCAGCAGCCAGGCCGGACAGGGCCGACAAGAGACCCAGTACTTC. As protein: CASSQAGQGRQETQYF. V gene TRBV4-1 combines with J gene TRBJ2-5; 8 bases fit TRBD1. The germline V gene has CDR1 MGHRA and CDR2 YSYEKL. The CDR3 contains 16 residues. Trimming removed 3 bases from V and 2 bases from J; junction bases left unmatched: 8.

V and J are TRBV9 and TRBJ2-1, with 7 bases identical to TRBD2. Trimming removed 2 bases from V and 2 bases from J; junction bases left unmatched: 10. The CDR3 extends over 17 amino acids. Per germline, CDR1 SGDLS and CDR2 YYNGEE. The CDR3 reads CASSVLPAGPAYNEQFF. CDR3 in DNA: TGTGCCAGCAGCGTCCTTCCAGCGGGGCCCGCCTACAATGAGCAGTTCTTC.

The chain combines TRBV6-4 with TRBJ1-1, with D possibly matching TRBD1 (5 bases). This CDR3 has 14 residues. The V end lost 5 bases, the J end lost 4 bases, and 14 bases lay between the germline ends. Germline-derived CDR1 and CDR2 are MRHNA and SNTAGT. CDR3 loop: CASSTGGSGTEAFF. CDR3 sequence (DNA): TGTGCCAGCAGTACGGGGGGGTCAGGCACTGAAGCTTTCTTT.

CDR3 coding DNA: TGTGCCAGTAGTACAGGACAGGGGCTGGGGGACACTGAAGCTTTCTTT. Its protein product is CASSTGQGLGDTEAFF. V is TRBV19 and J is TRBJ1-1, with 9 bases that match TRBD1. The CDR3 contains 16 residues. Trimming took 4 bases from V and 3 from J; bases not matched to a gene: 9. Germline lookup yields CDR1 LNHDA and CDR2 SQIVND (reference sequence). Full variable domain (missing parts from reference TRBV19 and TRBJ1-1): DGGITQSPKYLFRKEGQNVTLSCEQNLNHDAMYWYRQDPGQGLRLIYYSQIVNDFQKGDIAEGYSVSREKKESFPLTVTSAQKNPTAFYLCASSTGQGLGDTEAFFGQGTRLTVV.

This clone has just one count. J is TRBJ2-7 and V is TRBV7-9; TRBD1 is a possible D gene (6 bases). V lost 6 bases to trimming and J lost 1 base, with 10 bases between them. Per the germline V gene, CDR1 is SEHNR and CDR2 is FQNEAQ (reference sequence). This CDR3 region has 13 residues. CDR3 coding DNA: TGTGCCAGCAGGGACGGACAGTCCTACGAGCAGTACTTC. This gives the protein CASRDGQSYEQYF.

V usage is TRBV20-1 and J usage is TRBJ1-6; D unresolved. This CDR3 has 11 amino acids. V lost 6 bases to trimming and J lost 14 bases, with 14 bases between them. Germline CDR1 reads DFQATT; CDR2 reads SNEGSKA (reference sequence). CDR3 region: CSAPRAFALHF. The CDR3 DNA sequence: TGCAGTGCCCCGCGCGCATTTGCCCTCCACTTT.

V is TRBV19 and J is TRBJ1-5, with 7 bases aligning to TRBD1. Germline-derived CDR1 and CDR2 are LNHDA and SQIVND (reference sequence). V was pared by 5 bases and J by 6 bases, with 7 bases of the junction left unmatched. The CDR3 is 14 residues long. The CDR3 spells CASSPGQEAQPQHF. The CDR3 region has the DNA TGTGCCAGTAGTCCTGGACAGGAGGCTCAGCCCCAGCATTTT.

The rearrangement uses TRBV6-5 and TRBJ1-4, with 7 bases aligning to TRBD1. The V and J ends lost 6 bases and 10 bases, in that order; junction bases with no gene match: 8. CDR3 size: 13 residues. The V gene's germline CDR1 is MNHEY and CDR2 SVGAGI. CDR3 amino acids: CASRVGQSGKLFF. The DNA for the CDR3 is TGTGCCAGCAGAGTGGGACAGTCTGGAAAACTGTTTTTT.

The gene calls are TRBV3-1 (or the pseudogene TRBV3-2) and TRBJ2-5; 13 bases line up with TRBD2. Germline V gene sequence: CDR1 LGHDT, CDR2 YNNKEL (reference sequence). J lost 2 bases, V lost 2 bases, and 2 bases had no gene match. This CDR3 comprises 16 residues. The CDR3 DNA sequence: TGTGCCAGCAGCCAACGACTAGCGGGGGGTCAAGAGACCCAGTACTTC. It codes for CASSQRLAGGQETQYF.

The chain is built from TRBV11-1 and TRBJ2-1; 14 bases are a match to TRBD2. The germline V gene encodes CDR1 SGHAT and CDR2 FQDESV (reference sequence). After removal of 3 bases from V and 10 bases from J, the junction contained 5 bases not matched to a gene. The CDR3 has 15 residues. As DNA, the CDR3 is TGTGCCAGCAGCTTGGAGGGACTAGCGGGAGACGAGCAGTTCTTC. This encodes CASSLEGLAGDEQFF.

V gene TRBV2 combines with J gene TRBJ2-7; the match to TRBD1 covers 7 bases. V was pared by 3 bases and J by 4 bases, with 9 bases of the junction left unmatched. Germline CDR1 reads SNHLY; CDR2 reads FYNNEI. This CDR3 has 15 residues. The CDR3 protein is CASSEGIGGGYEQYF. CDR3 nucleotides: TGTGCCAGCAGTGAGGGCATAGGGGGCGGATACGAGCAGTACTTC.

In this sample, this clone turned up once. V usage is TRBV28 and J usage is TRBJ2-1; weak D call: TRBD2 (6 bases). Germline CDR1 MDHEN, CDR2 SYDVKM. CDR3 length: 15 residues. The V and J ends lost 5 bases and 0 bases respectively, with 11 bases between them. CDR3 sequence (DNA): TGTGCCAGCAGTATGGGGGGTAGCTCCTACAATGAGCAGTTCTTC. Translated: CASSMGGSSYNEQFF.

The table lists this clone with a count of one. The chain couples TRBV28 to TRBJ2-1, with a tentative D call TRBD2 (6 bases). Looked up from germline, CDR1 is MDHEN and CDR2 is SYDVKM. This CDR3 has 11 residues. V was pared by 0 bases and J by 12 bases, with 6 bases between. CDR3 nucleotides: TGTGCCAGCAGTTTATGGGGGGGGCAGTTCTTC. Translation: CASSLWGGQFF. Full variable domain (outside the CDR3, taken from reference TRBV28 and TRBJ2-1): DVKVTQSSRYLVKRTGEKVFLECVQDMDHENMFWYRQDPGLGLRLIYFSYDVKMKEKGDIPEGYSVSREKKERFSLILESASTNQTSMYLCASSLWGGQFFGPGTRLTVL.

In nucleotides, the CDR3 is TGCACCAGCAGCCAAGAAAACAAAGGTGGGAGGGACTCTGGAAACACCATATATTTT. It specifies CTSSQENKGGRDSGNTIYF. This chain links TRBV1 with TRBJ1-3. TRBV1 is a pseudogene. This CDR3 is 19 amino acids long.

V gene TRBV6-6 combines with J gene TRBJ1-1; perhaps TRBD1 as D (6 bases). Trimming removed 6 bases from V and 1 base from J, with 9 bases in between. The CDR3 consists of 13 residues. Germline CDR1 reads MNHNY; CDR2 reads SVGAGI (reference sequence). CDR3 residues: CASSSQGNTEAFF. The CDR3 DNA follows: TGTGCCAGCAGCTCACAGGGGAACACTGAAGCTTTCTTT.

The J gene is TRBJ2-3, the V gene TRBV6-5, with D hard to call. The CDR3 covers 11 residues. Germline V gene sequence: CDR1 MNHEY, CDR2 SVGAGI. Trimming pared 7 bases from V and 2 bases from J, leaving 4 bases between. The CDR3 sequence is CASILTDTQYF. As DNA, the CDR3 is TGTGCCAGCATCCTCACAGATACGCAGTATTTT.

V usage is TRBV18 and J usage is TRBJ2-1; 8 bases agree with TRBD2. V gave up 3 bases and J gave up 0 bases; unmatched junction bases: 4. Germline loops: CDR1 KGHSH, CDR2 LQKENI. This CDR3 spans 16 amino acids. The CDR3 DNA follows: TGTGCCAGCTCACCCGCGAGCGGGAGCTCCTACAATGAGCAGTTCTTC. Translation gives CASSPASGSSYNEQFF.

The genes are TRBV30 and TRBJ1-6, with TRBD1 as a possible D gene (5 bases). CDR1 is GTSNPN and CDR2 is SVGIG in the germline V gene (reference sequence). V lost 4 bases and J lost 9, with 19 bases in between. The CDR3 covers 15 residues. CDR3: CAWTGPTLGGSPLHF. The CDR3 coding sequence is TGTGCCTGGACTGGACCGACATTGGGGGGTTCACCCCTCCACTTT. The full variable domain, with the rest looked up from reference TRBV30 and TRBJ1-6, is SQTIHQWPATLVQPVGSPLSLECTVEGTSNPNLYWYRQAAGRGLQLLFYSVGIGQISSEVPQNLSASRPQDRQFILSSKKLLLSDSGFYLCAWTGPTLGGSPLHFGNGTRLTVT.

The V and J genes are TRBV5-4 and TRBJ1-1, with a weak D call TRBD1 (5 bases). With 4 bases removed from V and 3 bases from J, the gap between germline ends came to 16 bases. The CDR3 spans 15 residues. Germline V gene data show CDR1 as SGHNT and CDR2 as YYREEE (reference sequence). The CDR3 loop reads CASSPRARDYTEAFF. The DNA of the CDR3 is TGTGCCAGCAGCCCCCGCGCCAGGGATTACACTGAAGCTTTCTTT.

The chain has TRBV15 and TRBJ1-2, with 11 nucleotides matching TRBD1. The CDR3 has 16 amino acids. V was pared by 4 bases and J by 7 bases, with 11 bases of the junction left unmatched. CDR1 and CDR2 (germline): LNHNV, YYDKDF (reference sequence). The CDR3 loop is CATSIFYGQGASGYTF. The DNA of the CDR3 is TGTGCCACCAGCATCTTCTATGGACAGGGGGCCAGTGGCTACACCTTC.

The chain combines TRBV4-2 with TRBJ1-2; D uncertain. This CDR3 region has 13 residues. Germline CDR1 is LGHNA and CDR2 is YNFKEQ. The germline V and J ends were trimmed by 1 base and 7 bases, with 10 bases remaining between them. CDR3 region: CASSQGLGSGYTF. The CDR3 region has the DNA TGTGCCAGCAGCCAAGGACTCGGCTCTGGCTACACCTTC.

The table lists this clone with a few counts. This chain joins TRBV14 and TRBJ2-1; no definite D call. This CDR3 is built from 16 residues. V shed 4 bases and J shed 3 bases, with 16 bases lying between them. CDR1 SGHDN and CDR2 FVKESK come from the germline V gene. For the CDR3, the DNA is TGTGCCAGCAGCCCCAGCCTTTCGTCGGGCTACAATGAGCAGTTCTTC. It encodes CASSPSLSSGYNEQFF.

The table lists this clone with a few counts. This chain connects TRBV4-1 to TRBJ2-2, with D possibly TRBD2 on 6 matching bases. Germline CDR1 is MGHRA and CDR2 is YSYEKL. This CDR3 contains 17 residues. The V end was cut by 1 base, the J end by 3 bases, with 15 bases between. CDR3: CASSQVAIAEHTGELFF. CDR3 in DNA: TGCGCCAGCAGCCAAGTGGCGATAGCGGAACACACCGGGGAGCTGTTTTTT.